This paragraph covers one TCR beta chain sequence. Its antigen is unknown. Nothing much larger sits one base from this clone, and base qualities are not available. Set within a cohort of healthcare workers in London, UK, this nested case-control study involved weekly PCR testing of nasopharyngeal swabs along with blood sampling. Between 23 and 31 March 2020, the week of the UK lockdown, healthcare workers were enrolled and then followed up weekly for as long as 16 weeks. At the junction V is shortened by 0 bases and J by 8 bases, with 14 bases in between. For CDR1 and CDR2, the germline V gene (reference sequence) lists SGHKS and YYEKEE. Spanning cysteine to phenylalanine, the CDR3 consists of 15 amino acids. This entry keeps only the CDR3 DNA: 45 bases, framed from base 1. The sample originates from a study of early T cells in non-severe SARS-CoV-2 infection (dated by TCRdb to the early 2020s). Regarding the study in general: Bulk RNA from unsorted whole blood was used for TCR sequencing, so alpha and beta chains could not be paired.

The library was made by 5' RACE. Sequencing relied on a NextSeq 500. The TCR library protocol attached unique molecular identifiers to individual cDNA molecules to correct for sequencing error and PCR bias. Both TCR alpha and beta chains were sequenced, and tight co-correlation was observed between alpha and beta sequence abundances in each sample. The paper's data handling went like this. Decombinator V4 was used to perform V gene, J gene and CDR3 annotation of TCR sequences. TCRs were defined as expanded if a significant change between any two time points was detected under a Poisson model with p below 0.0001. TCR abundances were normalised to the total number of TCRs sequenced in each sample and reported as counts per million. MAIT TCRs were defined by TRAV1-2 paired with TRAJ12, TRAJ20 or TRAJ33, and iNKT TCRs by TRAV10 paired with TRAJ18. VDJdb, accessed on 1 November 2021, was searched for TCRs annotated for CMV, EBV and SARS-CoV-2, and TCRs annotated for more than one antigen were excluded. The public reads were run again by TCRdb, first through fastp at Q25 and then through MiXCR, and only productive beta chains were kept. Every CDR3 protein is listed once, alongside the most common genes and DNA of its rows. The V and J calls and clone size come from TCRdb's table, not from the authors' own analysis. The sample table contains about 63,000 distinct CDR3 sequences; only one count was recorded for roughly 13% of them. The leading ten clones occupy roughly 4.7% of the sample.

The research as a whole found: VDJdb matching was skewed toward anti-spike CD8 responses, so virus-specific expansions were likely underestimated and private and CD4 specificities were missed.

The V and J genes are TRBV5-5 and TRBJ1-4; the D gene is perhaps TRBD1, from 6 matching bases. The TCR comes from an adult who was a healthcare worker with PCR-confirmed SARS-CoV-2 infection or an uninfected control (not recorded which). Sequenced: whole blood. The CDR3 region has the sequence CASSLEGGREEKLFF. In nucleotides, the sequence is TGTGCCAGCAGCTTGGAGGGGGGACGCGAGGAAAAACTGTTTTTT.